This T cell receptor (beta chain) originates from a study of blood T cells in healthy people across ages. Findings of the study overall: It was not known whether donors were CMV positive (a possible confounder of expanded clonotype changes). Aged donors had fewer naive CD4+ cells and lower diversity than long-lived donors.

Donation came from healthy Caucasian individuals in Russia who were aged 6 to 90. There are 13 residues in the CDR3. The V and J ends lost 7 bases and 3 bases respectively, with 12 bases between them. Germline V lookup: CDR1 MDHEN, CDR2 SYDVKM. Then a second PCR, running roughly 6 to 12 cycles, was carried out with a sample-barcoded 5' primer and a J-beta primer mix. Every cDNA was tagged by a template-switch adaptor with 12 random nucleotides. TCRdb re-called the 5' RACE reads through MiXCR, storing one row per CDR3 protein. The top ten hold 18% of the sample, which has more than 1 million distinct CDR3 sequences, more than 40% seen once. This clonotype turned up a few times. Its antigen is undetermined.

The source of this sequence is a woman aged 60-75 years in good health. Sequenced material: blood. The rearrangement uses TRBV28 and TRBJ1-2; D may be TRBD1 (6 bases). The CDR3: CASTTTGYYGYTF. The CDR3 DNA reads TGTGCCAGCACCACTACAGGGTACTATGGCTACACCTTC.